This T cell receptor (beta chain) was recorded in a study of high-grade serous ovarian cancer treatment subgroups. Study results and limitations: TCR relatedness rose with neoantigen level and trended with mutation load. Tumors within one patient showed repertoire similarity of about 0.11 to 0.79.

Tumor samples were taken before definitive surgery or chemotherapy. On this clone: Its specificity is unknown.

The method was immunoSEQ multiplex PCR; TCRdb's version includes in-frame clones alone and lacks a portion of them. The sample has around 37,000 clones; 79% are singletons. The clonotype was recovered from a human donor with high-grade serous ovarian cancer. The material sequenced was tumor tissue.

The CDR3 bases are TGTGCCAGCAGCTCTTTACAGGGGAAGACTGAAGCTTTCTTT. Translated: CASSSLQGKTEAFF. The chain carries TRBV28 and TRBJ1-1; 7 nucleotides line up with TRBD1. V shed 6 bases, J shed 5 bases, and the junction held 9 bases outside the gene matches. The CDR3 is 14 amino acids. The germline V gene has CDR1 MDHEN and CDR2 SYDVKM.